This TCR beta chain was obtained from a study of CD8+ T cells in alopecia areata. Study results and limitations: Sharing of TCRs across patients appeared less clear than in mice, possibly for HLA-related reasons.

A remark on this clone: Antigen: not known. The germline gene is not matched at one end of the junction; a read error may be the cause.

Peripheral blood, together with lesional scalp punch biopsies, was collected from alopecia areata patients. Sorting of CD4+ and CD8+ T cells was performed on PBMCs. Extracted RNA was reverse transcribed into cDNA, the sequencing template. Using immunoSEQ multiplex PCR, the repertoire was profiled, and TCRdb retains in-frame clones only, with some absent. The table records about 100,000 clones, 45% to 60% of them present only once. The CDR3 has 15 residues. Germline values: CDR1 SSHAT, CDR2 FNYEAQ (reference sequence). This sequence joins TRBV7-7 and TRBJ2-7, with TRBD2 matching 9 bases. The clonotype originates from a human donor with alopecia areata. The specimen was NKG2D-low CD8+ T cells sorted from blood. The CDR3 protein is CASSEKAGGRYEQYF. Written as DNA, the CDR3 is TGTGCTAGCAGCGAAAAAGCGGGAGGCAGGTACGAGCAGTACTTC.